Following are 2 T cell receptor beta chains from one sample sequenced in a study of tumor-infiltrating lymphocytes in primary liver carcinoma. From unsorted bulk tissue weighing roughly 19-34 mg, DNA and RNA were co-extracted. cDNA specific to TCR beta was made from roughly 500 ng of total RNA, with a constant-region primer employed for priming. A slightly modified ARM-PCR protocol with three nested multiplex PCR rounds produced these TCR beta libraries. It was with TRBV1-TRBV30 forward primers and a C-beta reverse primer that the first two PCR rounds were run, at 10 cycles each. One entry per CDR3 protein, called by TCRdb with MiXCR from the multiplex PCR reads. The table has fewer than 200,000 distinct CDR3 sequences, approximately 80% seen once. Sequenced: tumor tissue from primary liver carcinoma. The origin of the receptors is a man aged 35 to 55 with primary liver carcinoma and hepatitis B virus infection.

In its sample, this clonotype was seen many times. J is TRBJ1-6 and V is TRBV5-1; TRBD1 matches 10 bases. V shed 4 bases, J shed 4 bases, and the junction held 2 bases outside the gene matches. The CDR3 spans 15 residues. Germline V gives CDR1 SGHRS, CDR2 YFSETQ. The CDR3 is CASSGQGGYNSPLHF. For the CDR3, the DNA is TGCGCCAGCAGCGGACAGGGGGGGTATAATTCACCCCTCCACTTT.

A word on this clonotype: A junction end diverges from the germline sequence, so it may reflect a read error. The CDR3 protein is CSASRGPTGEQYF. The CDR3, as DNA: TGTAGCGCTTCCCGGGGCCCTACTGGGGAGCAGTACTTC. This chain links TRBV29-1 with TRBJ2-7; D is tentatively TRBD1 or TRBD2 (5 bases each). The CDR3 consists of 13 residues. Germline CDR1 is SQVTM and CDR2 is ANQGSEA.